These T cell receptor beta chains were read from a single sample in a study of T cell responses to AZD1222 COVID-19 vaccine. This table comes from immunoSEQ multiplex PCR, and its TCRdb copy is limited to in-frame clones, with some not included. The profile shows some 130,000 clones, 80% to 90% of them singletons. The sample here was peripheral blood, taken on day 0 of AZD1222 vaccination. The receptor source for this set is an adult in good health. Both conserved end residues are part of each CDR3. A D gene is named only where the DNA matches it firmly. A row's size may be missing; if present it is once, few, many or a size class.

CDR3 DNA	CDR3 protein	J gene	D gene	clone size	V gene
TGTGCCAGCAGCTTGGCAGGGGGTGCGAACACCGGGGAGCTGTTTTTT	CASSLAGGANTGELFF	TRBJ2-2	TRBD1	NA	TRBV11-2
TGTGCCAGCAGCCGATTCACAGGGGGCTCCTACAATGAGCAGTTCTTC	CASSRFTGGSYNEQFF	TRBJ2-1	TRBD1	NA	TRBV3-1/TRBV3-2
TGTGCCAGCAGCAAAGGGTTCGGGCAGCCTCGCACAGATACGCAGTATTTT	CASSKGFGQPRTDTQYF	TRBJ2-3	NA	NA	TRBV21-1
TGTGCCAGCAGACAAGATGGGTCCTGGGGCTACACCTTC	CASRQDGSWGYTF	TRBJ1-2	NA	NA	TRBV11-2
TGTGCCAGCAGCTATGGGGACAGTCATAATTCACCCCTCCACTTT	CASSYGDSHNSPLHF	TRBJ1-6	TRBD1	once	TRBV7-2
TGCGCCAGCAGCTTTACCCTAAGGAACACCGGGGAGCTGTTTTTT	CASSFTLRNTGELFF	TRBJ2-2	NA	NA	TRBV5-1
TGTGCCAGCAGTTTATTGGTGGGGGTCACTGGAAACACCATATATTTT	CASSLLVGVTGNTIYF	TRBJ1-3	NA	NA	TRBV28
TGCGCCAGCAGCGGACCCGTAGGGTGGGACGAGCAGTACTTC	CASSGPVGWDEQYF	TRBJ2-7	NA	NA	TRBV4-1
TGTGCCAGCAGAGCTTGGGGGAACACTGAAGCTTTCTTT	CASRAWGNTEAFF	TRBJ1-1	NA	few	TRBV2
TGTGCCAGCAGTTTCCGGGCGGGAGGCTCCTACGAGCAGTACTTC	CASSFRAGGSYEQYF	TRBJ2-7	TRBD2	NA	TRBV28
TGTGCCAGCAGCCAAGTCCGGACGCCGGGCACCTATGGCTACACCTTC	CASSQVRTPGTYGYTF	TRBJ1-2	NA	NA	TRBV3-1/TRBV3-2
TGTGCCAGCAGCTTAGTGAAGGGAAAGGATTCACCCCTCCACTTT	CASSLVKGKDSPLHF	TRBJ1-6	NA	once	TRBV11-2
TGTGCCAGCAGCGAGGGTGTCTACGAGCAGTACTTC	CASSEGVYEQYF	TRBJ2-7	NA	NA	TRBV2